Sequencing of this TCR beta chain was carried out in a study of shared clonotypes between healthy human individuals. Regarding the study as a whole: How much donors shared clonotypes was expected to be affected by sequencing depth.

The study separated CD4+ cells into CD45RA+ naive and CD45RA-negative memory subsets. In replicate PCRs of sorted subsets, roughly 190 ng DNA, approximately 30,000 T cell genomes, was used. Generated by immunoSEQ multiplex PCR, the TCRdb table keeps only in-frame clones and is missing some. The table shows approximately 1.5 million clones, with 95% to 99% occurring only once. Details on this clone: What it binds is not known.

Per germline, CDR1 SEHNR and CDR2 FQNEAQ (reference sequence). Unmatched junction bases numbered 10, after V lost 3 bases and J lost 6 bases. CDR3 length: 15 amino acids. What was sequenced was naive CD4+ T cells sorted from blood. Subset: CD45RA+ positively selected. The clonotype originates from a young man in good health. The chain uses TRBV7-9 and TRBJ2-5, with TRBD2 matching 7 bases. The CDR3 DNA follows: TGTGCCAGCAGCTTTAGGCCAGCGGGACCGCAGACCCAGTACTTC. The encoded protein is CASSFRPAGPQTQYF.